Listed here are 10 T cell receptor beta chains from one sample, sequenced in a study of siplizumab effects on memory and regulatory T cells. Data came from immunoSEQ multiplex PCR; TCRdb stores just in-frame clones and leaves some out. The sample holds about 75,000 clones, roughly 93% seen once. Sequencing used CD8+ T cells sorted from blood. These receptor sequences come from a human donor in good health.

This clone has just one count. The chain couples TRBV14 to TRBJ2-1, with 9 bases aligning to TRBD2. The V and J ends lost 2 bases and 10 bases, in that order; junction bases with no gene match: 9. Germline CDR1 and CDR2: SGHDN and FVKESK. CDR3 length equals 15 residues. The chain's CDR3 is CASSQRASGDQEQFF. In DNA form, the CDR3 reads TGTGCCAGCAGCCAAAGGGCTAGCGGGGATCAGGAGCAGTTCTTC.

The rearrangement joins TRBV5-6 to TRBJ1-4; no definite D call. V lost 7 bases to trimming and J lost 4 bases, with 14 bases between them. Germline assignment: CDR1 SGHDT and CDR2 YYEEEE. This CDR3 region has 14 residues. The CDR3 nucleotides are TGTGCCAGCGAGGCATGGGGTTATAATGAAAAACTGTTTTTT. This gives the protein CASEAWGYNEKLFF.

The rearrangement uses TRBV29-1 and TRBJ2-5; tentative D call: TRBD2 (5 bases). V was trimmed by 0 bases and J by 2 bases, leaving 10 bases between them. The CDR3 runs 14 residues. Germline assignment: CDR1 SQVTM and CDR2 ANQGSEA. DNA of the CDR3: TGCAGCGTTGAAGATCGTGAGGGTCAAGAGACCCAGTACTTC. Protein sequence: CSVEDREGQETQYF.

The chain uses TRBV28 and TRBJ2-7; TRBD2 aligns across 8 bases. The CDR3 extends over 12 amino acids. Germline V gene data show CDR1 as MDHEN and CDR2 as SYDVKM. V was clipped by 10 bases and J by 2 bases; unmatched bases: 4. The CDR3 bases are TGTGCCACCCGGGGGGGGGCCTACGAGCAGTACTTC. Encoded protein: CATRGGAYEQYF.

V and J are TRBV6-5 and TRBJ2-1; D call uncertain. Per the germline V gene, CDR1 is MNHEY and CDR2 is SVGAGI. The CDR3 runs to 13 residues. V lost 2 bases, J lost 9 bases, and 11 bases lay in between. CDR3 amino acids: CASSYPESVEQFF. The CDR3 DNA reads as TGTGCCAGCAGTTACCCGGAATCGGTTGAGCAGTTCTTC.

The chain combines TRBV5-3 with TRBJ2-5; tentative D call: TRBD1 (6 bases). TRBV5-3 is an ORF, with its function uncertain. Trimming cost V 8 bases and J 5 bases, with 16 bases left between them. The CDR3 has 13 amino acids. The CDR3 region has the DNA TGTGCCAGCAGCCTGACAGGTCCGGAGACCCAGTACTTC. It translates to CASSLTGPETQYF.

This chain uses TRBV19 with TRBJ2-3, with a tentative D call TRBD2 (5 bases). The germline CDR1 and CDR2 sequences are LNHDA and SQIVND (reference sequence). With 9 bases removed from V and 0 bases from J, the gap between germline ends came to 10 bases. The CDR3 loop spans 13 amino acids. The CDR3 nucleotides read TGTGCCAGCCTCGGGGTGAGCACAGATACGCAGTATTTT. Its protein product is CASLGVSTDTQYF.

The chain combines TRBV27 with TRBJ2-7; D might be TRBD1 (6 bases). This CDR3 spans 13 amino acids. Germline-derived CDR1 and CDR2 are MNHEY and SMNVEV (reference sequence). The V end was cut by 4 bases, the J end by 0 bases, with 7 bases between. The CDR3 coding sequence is TGTGCCAGCAGTTACAGGGACTCCTACGAGCAGTACTTC. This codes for CASSYRDSYEQYF.

The CDR3 DNA reads TGTGCCAGCAGTCGAAAAAACCTAGCGGGTCCCTACAATGAGCAGTTCTTC. This sequence encodes CASSRKNLAGPYNEQFF. The chain employs TRBV27 and TRBJ2-1, with 8 bases identical to TRBD2. CDR3 size: 17 residues. J was trimmed by 2 bases and V by 5 bases; bases with no gene match: 11. Germline CDR1 and CDR2: MNHEY and SMNVEV (reference sequence).

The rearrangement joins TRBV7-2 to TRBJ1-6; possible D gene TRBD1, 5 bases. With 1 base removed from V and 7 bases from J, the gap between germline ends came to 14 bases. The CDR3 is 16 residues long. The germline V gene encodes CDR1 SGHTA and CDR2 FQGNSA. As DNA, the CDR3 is TGTGCCAGCAGCTTAGGGGGCCCAGGGTTGAATTCACCCCTCCACTTT. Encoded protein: CASSLGGPGLNSPLHF. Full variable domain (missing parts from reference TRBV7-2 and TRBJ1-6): GAGVSQSPSNKVTEKGKDVELRCDPISGHTALYWYRQSLGQGLEFLIYFQGNSAPDKSGLPSDRFSAERTGGSVSTLTIQRTQQEDSAVYLCASSLGGPGLNSPLHFGNGTRLTVT.